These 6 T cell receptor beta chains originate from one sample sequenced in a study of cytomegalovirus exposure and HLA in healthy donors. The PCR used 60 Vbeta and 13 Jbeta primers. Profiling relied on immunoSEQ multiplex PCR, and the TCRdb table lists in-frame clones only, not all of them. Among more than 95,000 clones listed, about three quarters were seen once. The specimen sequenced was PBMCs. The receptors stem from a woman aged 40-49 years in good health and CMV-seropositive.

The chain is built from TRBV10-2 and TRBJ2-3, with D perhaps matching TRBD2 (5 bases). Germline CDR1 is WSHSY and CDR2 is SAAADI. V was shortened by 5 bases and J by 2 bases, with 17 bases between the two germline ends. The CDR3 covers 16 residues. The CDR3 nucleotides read TGCGCCAGCAGTCGACTGCCGGACTCCCTCACAGATACGCAGTATTTT. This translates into CASSRLPDSLTDTQYF.

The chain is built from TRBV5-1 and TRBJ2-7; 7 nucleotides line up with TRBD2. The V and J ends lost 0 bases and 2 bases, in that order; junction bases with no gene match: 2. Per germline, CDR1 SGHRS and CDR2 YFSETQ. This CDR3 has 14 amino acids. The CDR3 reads CASSLGGGPYEQYF. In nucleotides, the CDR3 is TGCGCCAGCAGCTTGGGGGGGGGTCCCTACGAGCAGTACTTC.

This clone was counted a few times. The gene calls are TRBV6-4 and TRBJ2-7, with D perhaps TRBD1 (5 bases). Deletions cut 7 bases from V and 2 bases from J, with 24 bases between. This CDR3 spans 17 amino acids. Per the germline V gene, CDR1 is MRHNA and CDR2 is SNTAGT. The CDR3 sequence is CASTVQVGRGGTYEQYF. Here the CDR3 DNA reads TGTGCCAGCACCGTACAAGTAGGAAGGGGTGGGACCTACGAGCAGTACTTC.

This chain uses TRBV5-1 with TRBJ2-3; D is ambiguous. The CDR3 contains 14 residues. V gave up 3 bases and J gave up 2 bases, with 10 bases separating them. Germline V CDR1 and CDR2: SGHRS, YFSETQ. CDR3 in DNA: TGCGCCAGCAGCTCCCTTCAGATCACAGATACGCAGTATTTT. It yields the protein CASSSLQITDTQYF. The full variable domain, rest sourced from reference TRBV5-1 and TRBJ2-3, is KAGVTQTPRYLIKTRGQQVTLSCSPISGHRSVSWYQQTPGQGLQFLFEYFSETQRNKGNFPGRFSGRQFSNSRSEMNVSTLELGDSALYLCASSSLQITDTQYFGPGTRLTVL.

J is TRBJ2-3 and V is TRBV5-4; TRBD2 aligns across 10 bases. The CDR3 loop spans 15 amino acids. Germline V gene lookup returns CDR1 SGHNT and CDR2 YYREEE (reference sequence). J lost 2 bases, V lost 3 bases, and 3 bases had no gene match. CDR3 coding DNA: TGTGCCAGCAGCTACGGGACTAGCGACACAGATACGCAGTATTTT. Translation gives CASSYGTSDTDTQYF.

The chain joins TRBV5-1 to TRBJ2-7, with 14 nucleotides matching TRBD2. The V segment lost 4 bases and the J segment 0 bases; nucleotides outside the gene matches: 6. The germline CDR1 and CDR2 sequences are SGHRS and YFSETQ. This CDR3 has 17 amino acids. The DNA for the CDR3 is TGCGCCAGCAGCCAAAGGACTAGCGGGGGGAGCTCCTACGAGCAGTACTTC. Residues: CASSQRTSGGSSYEQYF.